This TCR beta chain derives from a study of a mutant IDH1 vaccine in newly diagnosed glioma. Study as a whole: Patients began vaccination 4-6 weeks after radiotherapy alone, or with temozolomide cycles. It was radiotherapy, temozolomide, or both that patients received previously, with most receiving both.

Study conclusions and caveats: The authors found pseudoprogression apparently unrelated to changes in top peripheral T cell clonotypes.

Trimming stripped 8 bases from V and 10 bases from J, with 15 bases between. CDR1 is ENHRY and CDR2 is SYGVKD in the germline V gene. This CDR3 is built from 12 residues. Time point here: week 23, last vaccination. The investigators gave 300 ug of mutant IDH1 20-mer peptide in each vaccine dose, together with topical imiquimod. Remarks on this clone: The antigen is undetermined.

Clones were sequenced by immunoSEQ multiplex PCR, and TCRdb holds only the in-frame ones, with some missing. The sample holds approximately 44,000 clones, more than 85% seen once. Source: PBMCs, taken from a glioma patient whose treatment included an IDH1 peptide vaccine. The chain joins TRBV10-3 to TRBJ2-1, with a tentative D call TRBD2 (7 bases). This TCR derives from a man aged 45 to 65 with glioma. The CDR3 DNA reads TGTGCCATCGCTGGGGGGGCCGGCGAGCAGTTCTTC. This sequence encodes CAIAGGAGEQFF.